These T cell receptor beta chains were read from a single sample in a study of T cells in tumors after PD-1 blockade. Here immunoSEQ multiplex PCR was the method, and the copy in TCRdb shows in-frame clones only, minus some. The sample lists around 50,000 clones, about four fifths occurring once. Here the sequenced sample was PBMCs, taken before anti-PD-1 treatment. The source is a human donor with basal cell carcinoma. The CDR3 runs from the conserved cysteine through the conserved F or W. D genes are given only for firm matches. Not all rows give a size; the values are once, few, many and, for expanded clones, a class.

-	TRBV7-9	TRBJ1-2	-	CASSANRDTRNYGYTF	TGTGCCAGCAGCGCCAACCGGGACACACGAAACTATGGCTACACCTTC
-	TRBV20-1	TRBJ2-7	-	CSAATEYEQYF	TGCAGTGCTGCTACAGAGTACGAGCAGTACTTC
-	TRBV9	TRBJ1-1	-	CASSVGVWGSEAFF	TGTGCCAGCAGCGTAGGGGTGTGGGGTTCTGAAGCTTTCTTT
few	TRBV2	TRBJ1-1	-	CASTGDNEAFF	TGTGCCAGCACTGGGGACAACGAAGCTTTCTTT
-	TRBV3-1/TRBV3-2	TRBJ2-1	TRBD2	CASSQASGRSNIRLF	TGTGCCAGCAGCCAAGCAAGCGGGAGGTCTAATATTCGACTCTTC
-	TRBV3-1/TRBV3-2	TRBJ2-3	-	CASSPSSLRTDTQYF	TGTGCCAGCAGCCCGAGTAGTCTTCGCACAGATACGCAGTATTTT
-	TRBV30	TRBJ2-1	TRBD1	CAWNPGQGPHEQFF	TGTGCCTGGAACCCGGGACAGGGTCCCCATGAGCAGTTCTTC
once	TRBV19	TRBJ2-3	-	CASSIGDTQYF	TGTGCCAGTAGTATAGGTGATACGCAGTATTTT
-	TRBV4-1	TRBJ1-6	-	CASSHDSTRGSRSYNSPLHF	TGCGCCAGCAGCCACGACTCCACCAGGGGCAGCCGCTCCTATAATTCACCCCTCCACTTT
few	TRBV29-1	TRBJ1-1	-	CSVEGQANTEAFF	TGCAGCGTTGAAGGGCAGGCGAACACTGAAGCTTTCTTT
-	TRBV5-5	TRBJ2-4	TRBD2	CASSLRGDAKNIQYF	TGTGCCAGCAGCTTGCGGGGGGATGCCAAAAACATTCAGTACTTC
-	TRBV30	TRBJ1-3	TRBD1	CAWSADRASGNTIYF	TGTGCCTGGAGTGCCGACAGGGCCTCTGGAAACACCATATATTTT
-	TRBV6-5	TRBJ1-5	TRBD1	CASRQGAQPQHF	TGTGCCAGCAGACAGGGGGCTCAGCCCCAGCATTTT
-	TRBV2	TRBJ2-7	TRBD1	CASSGTGELFYEQYF	TGTGCCAGCAGTGGGACAGGGGAGTTGTTCTACGAGCAGTACTTC
once	TRBV28	TRBJ2-5	-	CASFPLGQPRETQYF	TGTGCAAGCTTCCCTCTCGGACAGCCGAGGGAGACCCAGTACTTC
-	TRBV12-1	TRBJ1-3	-	CASSLFFSGNTIYF	TGTGCCAGCAGCCTGTTTTTCTCTGGAAACACCATATATTTT
-	TRBV7-3	TRBJ1-4	-	CASSSNMGEKLFF	TGTGCCAGCAGCTCCAACATGGGTGAAAAACTGTTTTTT
-	TRBV27	TRBJ1-1	-	CASSLLFRAPGTEAFF	TGTGCCAGCAGTTTATTGTTTCGGGCCCCTGGGACTGAAGCTTTCTTT
-	TRBV29-1	TRBJ2-1	-	CSVGEAQQFF	TGCAGCGTAGGGGAGGCACAGCAGTTCTTC
-	TRBV12-3/TRBV12-4	TRBJ1-6	-	CASSQGRSPLHF	TGTGCCAGCAGCCAGGGTCGTTCACCCCTCCACTTT
-	TRBV29-1	TRBJ1-2	-	CSVEDGSLFYGYTF	TGCAGCGTTGAAGATGGAAGTCTCTTCTATGGCTACACCTTC
-	TRBV5-4	TRBJ1-2	-	CASSLWGKAYGYTF	TGTGCCAGCAGCTTGTGGGGGAAAGCATATGGCTACACCTTC
-	TRBV18	TRBJ2-5	TRBD1	CASSSRTGEVRETQYF	TGTGCCAGCTCATCCCGGACAGGGGAAGTGAGGGAGACCCAGTACTTC
-	TRBV14	TRBJ1-6	TRBD1	CASSRGGQGAGSPLHF	TGTGCCAGCAGCCGGGGGGGACAGGGGGCTGGTTCACCCCTCCACTTT
-	TRBV9	TRBJ2-3	TRBD2	CASSVVPSGRGSDTQYF	TGTGCCAGCAGCGTAGTTCCTAGCGGGAGAGGTTCAGATACGCAGTATTTT
-	TRBV5-1	TRBJ2-7	-	CASSLTPQPDGSRYF	TGCGCCAGCAGCTTAACACCCCAACCTGACGGGTCCCGGTACTTC
-	TRBV11-1	TRBJ2-5	-	CASSLARIRETQYF	TGTGCCAGCAGCTTAGCGCGCATCCGGGAGACCCAGTACTTC
-	TRBV7-2	TRBJ2-7	-	CASSLDGGLYEQYF	TGTGCCAGCAGCTTAGACGGGGGGCTGTACGAGCAGTACTTC
-	TRBV30	TRBJ1-2	TRBD1	CAWSPRDRDGYTF	TGTGCCTGGAGTCCCCGGGACAGGGATGGCTACACCTTC
many	TRBV2	TRBJ2-7	-	CASSSTSHEQYF	TGTGCCAGCAGTTCGACAAGCCACGAGCAGTACTTC
once	TRBV20-1	TRBJ1-4	-	CSASQGPTNEKLFF	TGCAGTGCTAGTCAGGGCCCAACTAATGAAAAACTGTTTTTT
-	TRBV19	TRBJ2-1	TRBD2	CASNPRGRRHEQFF	TGTGCCAGTAACCCCCGCGGGAGGCGTCATGAGCAGTTCTTC
few	TRBV18	TRBJ1-1	TRBD1	CASSPTGGNTEAFF	TGTGCCAGCTCACCTACAGGGGGTAACACTGAAGCTTTCTTT